The rows below give T cell receptor beta chains drawn from one sample of a study of OX40 agonist ivuxolimab in advanced cancers. Assay used: immunoSEQ multiplex PCR; TCRdb lists only in-frame clones, some missing. The table lists approximately 130,000 clones, around 93% of them singletons, with more than 0.8% in the top ten. The sample was CD4+ or CD8+ T cells sorted from blood, taken in a trial of the OX40 agonist ivuxolimab. The source of these receptors is an adult with an advanced solid tumor such as melanoma, head and neck, liver or kidney cancer. CDR3s include the opening cysteine and the closing phenylalanine or tryptophan. Fields, in order: clone size, J gene, V gene, D gene, CDR3 DNA, CDR3 protein. D genes are given only for firm matches. Expanded clones are given a class, and other clones once, few, many or no size at all.

once	TRBJ2-1	TRBV7-2	NA	TGTGCCAGCAGCCCAACTGGGGGGGCAAGCAATGAGCAGTTCTTC	CASSPTGGASNEQFF
once	TRBJ1-3	TRBV4-2	NA	TGTGCCAGCAGCCAAGCGCAGGCGGTCTCTGGAAACACCATATATTTT	CASSQAQAVSGNTIYF
NA	TRBJ1-5	TRBV4-2	TRBD1	TGTGCCAGCAGCCGTGGAGTGGGACAGGGAGGCCAGCCCCAGCATTTT	CASSRGVGQGGQPQHF
NA	TRBJ2-5	TRBV18	NA	TGTGCCAGCTCCCTACTGGAGGGGGCCTGGGAGACCCAGTACTTC	CASSLLEGAWETQYF
NA	TRBJ2-7	TRBV4-3	NA	TGCGCCAGCAGCCAAGCGGCGGCGGGGTTGTCCTACGAGCAGTACTTC	CASSQAAAGLSYEQYF
NA	TRBJ1-1	TRBV10-3	NA	TGTGCCATCAGTGAGTCGCCAGGGACCACTGAAGCTTTCTTT	CAISESPGTTEAFF
NA	TRBJ2-1	TRBV27	NA	TGTGCCAGCAGTACACTCGGACAGACACAGTTCTTC	CASSTLGQTQFF
NA	TRBJ2-3	TRBV5-4	NA	TGTGCCAGCAGCTTGGAACCCCGGAGAACAGATACGCAGTATTTT	CASSLEPRRTDTQYF
NA	TRBJ1-1	TRBV18	NA	TGTGCCAGCTCATCGGACAGCCCGAACACTGAAGCTTTCTTT	CASSSDSPNTEAFF
NA	TRBJ2-5	TRBV7-9	NA	TGTGCCAGCAGCTTAGGACAAAGGCTAGCGAAGACCCAGTACTTC	CASSLGQRLAKTQYF
NA	TRBJ1-5	TRBV9	NA	TGTGCCAGCAGCGTGGGGGCGGGGCGTGGGCCCCAGCATTTT	CASSVGAGRGPQHF
NA	TRBJ1-3	TRBV9	NA	TGTGCCAGCAGCGTAGGGAGCTCTGGAAACACCATATATTTT	CASSVGSSGNTIYF